This record looks at one TCR beta chain sequence and its context. The target of this receptor is not known. Base qualities are not provided; no much larger clone lies one nucleotide away. Relative to germline, V is 6 bases shorter and J is 2 bases shorter, with 14 bases between their ends. The germline V gene provides CDR1 MNHEY and CDR2 SVGAGI. The CDR3 spans 14 residues, from the cysteine through the phenylalanine. The DNA shown is the 42-base CDR3, in frame from base 1. TCRbeta CDR3 regions were amplified from genomic DNA by means of the immunoSEQ Assay, a bias-controlled multiplex PCR. As for the original processing: Within the assay, amplification of reference gene primers was used to estimate how many nucleated cells each sample contained. To quantify the absolute abundance of each unique TCRbeta CDR3 rearrangement, sequence reads were collapsed and filtered. For each sample, productive Simpson clonality was calculated as the square root of Simpson's diversity index over productive rearrangements. Drawn from immuneACCESS, this table holds only the in-frame rearrangements with V and J called that TCRdb kept. Clones are partly lost; checked studies trace under half to an unresolved V gene and leave the rest unexplained. V, J and clone size derive from that table, while D and trimming were established from the DNA sequence. In this sample the table shows about 130,000 clones, roughly 83% of which occur a single time. The ten most abundant clones make up approximately 35% of the sample.

This sample stems from a study of blood T cell repertoires in COVID-19 (dated by TCRdb to between 2020 and 2021). General notes on the study: Samples from collaborators originated in the United States, Italy and Spain and spanned both the acute and convalescent phases of COVID-19. The material from the prospective study consisted of cDNA or gDNA derived from T cells, B-cell-depleted T cells, or PBMCs. Where available, HLA class I and class II types were obtained from metadata supplied by the sample provider rather than from assay-based typing. A freely available public database, intended as a resource for researchers studying the immune response to SARS-CoV-2, is where the repertoires were released. The samples were drawn from the first 160 participants of the ongoing ImmuneRACE study and from 1,254 subjects provided by 6 global collaborators. Subjects who had been exposed to COVID-19, were actively infected with it, or had recovered from it provided the deeply sampled blood TCRbeta repertoires that made up the dataset. The sample metadata nearly always contained a de-identified subject ID, COVID-19 status, age in years and sex.

Whole blood was collected in K2EDTA tubes by collaborating institutions according to the institutions' own protocols. Collaborator samples were shipped for TCRbeta analysis as frozen whole blood, isolated PBMCs, or DNA extracted from either sample type. On the study overall, not on this receptor specifically: Clinical and demographic metadata were provided uncurated, with the amount varying by source and participant.

The origin of this receptor is a man in his forties or fifties with active or convalescent COVID-19. The specimen was peripheral blood. The sequence is built from TRBV6-5 and TRBJ2-7; perhaps TRBD1 is the D gene, with 6 bases matching. The CDR3 region has the sequence CASRRKQGPYEQYF. The DNA sequence reads TGTGCCAGCAGGAGGAAACAGGGCCCCTACGAGCAGTACTTC.